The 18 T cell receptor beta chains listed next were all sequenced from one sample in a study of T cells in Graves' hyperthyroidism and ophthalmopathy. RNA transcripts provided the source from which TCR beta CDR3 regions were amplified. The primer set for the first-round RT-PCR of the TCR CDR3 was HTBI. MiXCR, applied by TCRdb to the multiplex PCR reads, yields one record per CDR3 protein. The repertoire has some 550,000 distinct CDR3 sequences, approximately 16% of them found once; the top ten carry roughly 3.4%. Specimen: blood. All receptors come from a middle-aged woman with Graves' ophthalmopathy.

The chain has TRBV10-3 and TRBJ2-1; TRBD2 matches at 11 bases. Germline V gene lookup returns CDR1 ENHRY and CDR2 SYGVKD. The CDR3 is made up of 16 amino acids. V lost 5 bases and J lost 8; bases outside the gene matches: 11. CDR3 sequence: CAISRPSGGNQDEQFF. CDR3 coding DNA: TGTGCCATCAGTAGGCCTAGCGGGGGGAACCAGGATGAGCAGTTCTTC.

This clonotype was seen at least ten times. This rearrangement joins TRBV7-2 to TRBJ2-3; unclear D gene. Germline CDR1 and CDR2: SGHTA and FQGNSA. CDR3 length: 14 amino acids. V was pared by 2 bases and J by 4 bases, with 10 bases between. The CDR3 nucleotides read TGTGCCAGCAGCTTATTCGGCAGCTCAGATACGCAGTATTTT. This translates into CASSLFGSSDTQYF. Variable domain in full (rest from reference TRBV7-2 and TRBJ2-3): GAGVSQSPSNKVTEKGKDVELRCDPISGHTALYWYRQSLGQGLEFLIYFQGNSAPDKSGLPSDRFSAERTGGSVSTLTIQRTQQEDSAVYLCASSLFGSSDTQYFGPGTRLTVL.

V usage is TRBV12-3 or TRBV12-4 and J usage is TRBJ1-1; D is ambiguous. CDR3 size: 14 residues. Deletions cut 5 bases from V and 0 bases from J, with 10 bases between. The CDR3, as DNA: TGTGCCAGCAGTATCGGACCGCTGAACACTGAAGCTTTCTTT. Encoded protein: CASSIGPLNTEAFF.

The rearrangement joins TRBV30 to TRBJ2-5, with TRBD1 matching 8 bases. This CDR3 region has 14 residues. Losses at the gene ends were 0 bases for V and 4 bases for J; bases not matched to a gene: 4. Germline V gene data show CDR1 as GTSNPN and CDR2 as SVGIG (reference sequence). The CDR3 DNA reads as TGTGCCTGGAGTGTAGTCAGGGGGCGAGAGACCCAGTACTTC. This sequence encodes CAWSVVRGRETQYF.

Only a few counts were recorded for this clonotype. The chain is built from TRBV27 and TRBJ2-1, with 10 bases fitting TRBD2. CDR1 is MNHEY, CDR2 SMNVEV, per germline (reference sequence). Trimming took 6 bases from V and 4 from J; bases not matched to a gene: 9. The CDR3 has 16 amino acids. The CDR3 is CASRRAGGPVYNEQFF. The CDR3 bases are TGTGCCAGCAGACGAGCGGGAGGGCCGGTTTACAATGAGCAGTTCTTC.

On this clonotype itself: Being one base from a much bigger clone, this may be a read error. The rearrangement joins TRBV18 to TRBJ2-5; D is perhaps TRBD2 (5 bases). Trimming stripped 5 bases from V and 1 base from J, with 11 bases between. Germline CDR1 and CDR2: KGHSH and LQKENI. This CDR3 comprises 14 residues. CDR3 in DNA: TGTGCCAGCTCATCTACTAGTCCCCAAGAGACCCAGTACTTC. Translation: CASSSTSPQETQYF.

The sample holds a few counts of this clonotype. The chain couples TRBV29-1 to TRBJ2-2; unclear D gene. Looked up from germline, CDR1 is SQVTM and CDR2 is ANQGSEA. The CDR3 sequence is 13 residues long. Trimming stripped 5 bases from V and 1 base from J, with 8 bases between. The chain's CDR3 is CSVYRLNTGELFF. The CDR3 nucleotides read TGCAGCGTTTACCGCCTGAACACCGGGGAGCTGTTTTTT.

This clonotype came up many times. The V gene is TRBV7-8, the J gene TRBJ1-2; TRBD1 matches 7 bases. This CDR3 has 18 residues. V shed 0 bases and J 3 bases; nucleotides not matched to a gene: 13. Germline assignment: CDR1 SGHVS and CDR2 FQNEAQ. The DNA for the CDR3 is TGTGCCAGCAGCTTAGCACTCTCGTCGCGAGGGACAGACTATGGCTACACCTTC. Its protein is CASSLALSSRGTDYGYTF.

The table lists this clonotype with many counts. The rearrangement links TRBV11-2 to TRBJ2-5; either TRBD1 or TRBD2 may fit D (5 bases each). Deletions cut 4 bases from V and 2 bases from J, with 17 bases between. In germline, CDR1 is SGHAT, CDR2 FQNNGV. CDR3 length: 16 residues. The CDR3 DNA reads TGTGCCAGCAGCTCTGAACGGGGCAGGCGTCAAGAGACCCAGTACTTC. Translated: CASSSERGRRQETQYF.

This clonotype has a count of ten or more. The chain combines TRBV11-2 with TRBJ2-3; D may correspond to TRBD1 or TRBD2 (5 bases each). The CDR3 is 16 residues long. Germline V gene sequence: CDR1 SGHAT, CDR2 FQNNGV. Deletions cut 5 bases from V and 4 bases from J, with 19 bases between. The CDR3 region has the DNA TGTGCCAGCAGCAAAAACCGGGACCACAAGGCAGATACGCAGTATTTT. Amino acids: CASSKNRDHKADTQYF.

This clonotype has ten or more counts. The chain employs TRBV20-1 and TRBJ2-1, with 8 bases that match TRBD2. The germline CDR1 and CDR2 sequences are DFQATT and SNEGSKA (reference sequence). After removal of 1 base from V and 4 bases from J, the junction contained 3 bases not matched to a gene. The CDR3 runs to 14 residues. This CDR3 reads CSARVAGLYNEQFF. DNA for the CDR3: TGCAGTGCTAGAGTAGCGGGGTTATACAATGAGCAGTTCTTC.

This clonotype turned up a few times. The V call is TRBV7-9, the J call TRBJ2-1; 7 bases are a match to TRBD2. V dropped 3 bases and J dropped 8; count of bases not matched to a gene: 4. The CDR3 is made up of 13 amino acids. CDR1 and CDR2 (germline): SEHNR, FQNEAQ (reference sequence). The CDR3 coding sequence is TGTGCCAGCAGCTTTTCAGGGAGGGATGAGCAGTTCTTC. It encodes CASSFSGRDEQFF.

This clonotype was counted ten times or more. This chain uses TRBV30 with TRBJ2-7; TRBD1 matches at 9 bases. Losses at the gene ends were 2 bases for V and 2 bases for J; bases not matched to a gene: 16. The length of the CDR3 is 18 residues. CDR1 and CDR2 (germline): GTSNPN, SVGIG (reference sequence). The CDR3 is CAWSNSGQGLLRTYEQYF. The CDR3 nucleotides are TGTGCCTGGAGTAACTCGGGACAGGGCCTACTAAGGACCTACGAGCAGTACTTC.

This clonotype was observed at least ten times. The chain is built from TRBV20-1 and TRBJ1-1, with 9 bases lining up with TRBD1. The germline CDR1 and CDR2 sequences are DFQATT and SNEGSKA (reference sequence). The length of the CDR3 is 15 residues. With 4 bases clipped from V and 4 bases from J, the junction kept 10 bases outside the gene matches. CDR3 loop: CSANRDRVRGTEAFF. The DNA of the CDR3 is TGCAGTGCTAACCGGGACAGGGTAAGAGGCACTGAAGCTTTCTTT.

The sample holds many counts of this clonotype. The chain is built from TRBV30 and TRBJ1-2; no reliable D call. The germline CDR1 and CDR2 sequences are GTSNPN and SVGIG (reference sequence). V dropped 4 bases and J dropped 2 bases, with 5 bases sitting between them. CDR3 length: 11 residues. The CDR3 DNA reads TGTGCCTGGATGCTAAACTATGGCTACACCTTC. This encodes CAWMLNYGYTF.

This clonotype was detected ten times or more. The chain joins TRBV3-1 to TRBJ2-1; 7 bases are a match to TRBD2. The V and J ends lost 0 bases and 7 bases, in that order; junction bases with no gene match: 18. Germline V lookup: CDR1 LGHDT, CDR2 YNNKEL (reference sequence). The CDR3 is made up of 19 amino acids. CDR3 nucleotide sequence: TGTGCCAGCAGCCAAGATGGCCCTGGTCAAGCGGGATTAGCAAATGAGCAGTTCTTC. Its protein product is CASSQDGPGQAGLANEQFF.

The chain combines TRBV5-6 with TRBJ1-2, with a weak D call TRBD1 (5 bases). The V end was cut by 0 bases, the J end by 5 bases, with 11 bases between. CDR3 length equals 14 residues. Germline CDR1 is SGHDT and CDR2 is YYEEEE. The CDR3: CASSLELGVYGYTF. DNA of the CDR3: TGTGCCAGCAGCTTGGAGTTAGGGGTGTATGGCTACACCTTC.

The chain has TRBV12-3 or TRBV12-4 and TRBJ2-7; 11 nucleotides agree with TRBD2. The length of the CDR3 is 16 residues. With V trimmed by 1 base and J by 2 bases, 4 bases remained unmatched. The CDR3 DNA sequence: TGTGCCAGCAGTTTAGGACTAGCGGGAAGCGCCTACGAGCAGTACTTC. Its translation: CASSLGLAGSAYEQYF.